Following are 18 T cell receptor beta chains from one sample sequenced in a study of T cells after yellow fever vaccination. TCRdb reprocessed the 5' RACE reads with MiXCR, giving one entry per CDR3 protein. The table includes 200,000 to 300,000 distinct CDR3 sequences, approximately 6.3% detected once. This specimen was CD4+ T cells sorted from PBMCs, taken on the day of the yellow fever booster vaccination. All receptors come from a man under 40 who received the YFV17D yellow fever vaccine.

The V and J genes are TRBV12-3 or TRBV12-4 and TRBJ2-4; either TRBD1 or TRBD2 may supply D (5 bases each). V dropped 0 bases and J dropped 2 bases, with 8 bases sitting between them. The CDR3 loop spans 15 amino acids. The CDR3 DNA follows: TGTGCCAGCAGTTTAGCACGGGACCCCAAAAACATTCAGTACTTC. It specifies CASSLARDPKNIQYF.

The sample holds many counts of this clonotype. The chain employs TRBV2 and TRBJ2-1; D is ambiguous. CDR3 length equals 10 residues. Between the trimmed V and J ends, which lost 0 bases and 12 bases, there was a span of 3 bases. The V gene's germline CDR1 is SNHLY and CDR2 FYNNEI. The CDR3 sequence: CASSEASQFF. The CDR3 DNA follows: TGTGCCAGCAGTGAAGCTTCGCAGTTCTTC.

The chain couples TRBV19 to TRBJ1-1; 7 bases align to TRBD1. Germline CDR1 reads LNHDA; CDR2 reads SQIVND (reference sequence). The trim removed 7 bases at V and 5 bases at J, leaving 7 bases unmatched. This CDR3 is 13 amino acids long. The CDR3 reads CASNHRGRTEAFF. The CDR3 coding sequence is TGTGCCAGTAACCACAGGGGTCGGACTGAAGCTTTCTTT. Using reference TRBV19 and TRBJ1-1 for the parts outside the CDR3, the full variable domain is DGGITQSPKYLFRKEGQNVTLSCEQNLNHDAMYWYRQDPGQGLRLIYYSQIVNDFQKGDIAEGYSVSREKKESFPLTVTSAQKNPTAFYLCASNHRGRTEAFFGQGTRLTVV.

The V gene is TRBV14, the J gene TRBJ2-2, with D uncertain. Trimming took off 1 base at V and 3 bases at J, with 12 bases between the two ends. The CDR3 consists of 16 residues. The germline V gene encodes CDR1 SGHDN and CDR2 FVKESK. The CDR3 bases are TGTGCCAGCAGCCAAGGTTTTAGGCTCCACACCGGGGAGCTGTTTTTT. This translates into CASSQGFRLHTGELFF. Drawing the rest from reference TRBV14 and TRBJ2-2, the complete variable domain is EAGVTQFPSHSVIEKGQTVTLRCDPISGHDNLYWYRRVMGKEIKFLLHFVKESKQDESGMPNNRFLAERTGGTYSTLKVQPAELEDSGVYFCASSQGFRLHTGELFFGEGSRLTVL.

The rearrangement links TRBV6-2 or TRBV6-3 to TRBJ2-7; D possibly corresponds to TRBD2 (5 bases). Germline V gene sequence: CDR1 MNHEY, CDR2 SVGEGT. The V gene lost 2 bases and the J gene lost 2 bases, with 13 bases spanning the gap. This CDR3 is built from 15 residues. DNA for the CDR3: TGTGCCAGCAGTTACATCGGGATGAGTCCCTACGAGCAGTACTTC. The encoded protein is CASSYIGMSPYEQYF.

This clonotype was found a few times. This chain links TRBV7-6 with TRBJ2-7; 11 nucleotides align to TRBD2. This CDR3 has 14 amino acids. With V trimmed by 4 bases and J by 6 bases, 5 bases remained unmatched. CDR1 and CDR2 from the germline V gene are SGHVS and FNYEAQ. The CDR3 DNA sequence: TGTGCCAGCAGCTCCTATAGCGGGAGGGTCGAGCAGTACTTC. It codes for CASSSYSGRVEQYF.

This clonotype occurred a few times. The CDR3 loop is CSVEIAGNEQFF. DNA of the CDR3: TGCAGCGTTGAAATTGCGGGCAATGAGCAGTTCTTC. The gene calls are TRBV29-1 and TRBJ2-1, with a weak D call TRBD2 (5 bases). V was shortened by 2 bases and J by 6 bases, with 8 bases between the two germline ends. There are 12 residues in the CDR3. The germline gives CDR1 SQVTM, CDR2 ANQGSEA.

The chain is built from TRBV12-3 or TRBV12-4 and TRBJ2-1; TRBD2 matches at 14 bases. The CDR3 loop spans 16 amino acids. The V segment lost 6 bases and the J segment 9 bases; nucleotides outside the gene matches: 10. CDR3 DNA sequence: TGTGCCAGCAGGTCACCGGGACTAGCGGGAGTAAGTGAGCAGTTCTTC. Protein product: CASRSPGLAGVSEQFF.

This chain uses TRBV7-3 with TRBJ2-3; D not resolved. V shed 5 bases and J shed 2 bases, with 11 bases lying between them. The germline gives CDR1 SGHTA, CDR2 FQGTGA. The CDR3 is 14 amino acids. CDR3 sequence: CASSPTAHTDTQYF. The CDR3 DNA follows: TGTGCCAGCAGCCCCACCGCCCACACAGATACGCAGTATTTT. The full variable domain, rest sourced from reference TRBV7-3 and TRBJ2-3, is GAGVSQTPSNKVTEKGKYVELRCDPISGHTALYWYRQSLGQGPEFLIYFQGTGAADDSGLPNDRFFAVRPEGSVSTLKIQRTERGDSAVYLCASSPTAHTDTQYFGPGTRLTVL.

This clonotype came up a few times. The V call is TRBV12-3 or TRBV12-4, the J call TRBJ2-3, with D unclear. This CDR3 has 14 residues. Trimming removed 4 bases at V and 1 base at J, with 9 bases between. The CDR3 is CASSSYPRTDTQYF. CDR3 sequence (DNA): TGTGCCAGCAGTTCCTATCCCCGCACAGATACGCAGTATTTT.

The CDR3 loop reads CAIKTFSYEQYF. The CDR3, as DNA: TGTGCCATTAAGACATTCTCCTACGAGCAGTACTTC. The chain uses TRBV10-3 and TRBJ2-7; D unclear. Germline lookup yields CDR1 ENHRY and CDR2 SYGVKD. V was clipped by 9 bases and J by 0 bases, with 9 bases between them. This CDR3 is built from 12 residues.

This clonotype was detected ten times or more. The CDR3 DNA follows: TGTGCCTGGAGTCGGGACTCCTACAATGAGCAGTTCTTC. This sequence encodes CAWSRDSYNEQFF. J is TRBJ2-1 and V is TRBV30; a weak D match, TRBD2 (5 bases). Germline CDR1 is GTSNPN and CDR2 is SVGIG (reference sequence). This CDR3 has 13 residues. Trimming left V 2 bases short and J 0 bases short, with 5 bases between. Full variable domain (rest looked up from reference TRBV30 and TRBJ2-1): SQTIHQWPATLVQPVGSPLSLECTVEGTSNPNLYWYRQAAGRGLQLLFYSVGIGQISSEVPQNLSASRPQDRQFILSSKKLLLSDSGFYLCAWSRDSYNEQFFGPGTRLTVL.

This clonotype was detected a few times. CDR3 nucleotides: TGTGCCAGTAGCGCGGGACAGAGGAATTCACCCCTCCACTTT. Translation: CASSAGQRNSPLHF. The J gene is TRBJ1-6, the V gene TRBV19, with 7 bases lining up with TRBD1. The CDR3 consists of 14 residues. The germline V gene encodes CDR1 LNHDA and CDR2 SQIVND (reference sequence). Germline trimming cut 6 bases from V and 7 bases from J; bases unmatched to any gene: 6.

This chain joins TRBV11-3 and TRBJ2-1; 9 bases are shared with TRBD2. Losses at the gene ends were 1 base for V and 10 bases for J; bases not matched to a gene: 5. The CDR3 runs to 14 residues. CDR1 and CDR2 (germline): SGHNT, YENEEA. CDR3 loop: CASSLVAGDDEQFF. The CDR3 DNA follows: TGTGCCAGCAGCTTAGTAGCGGGAGATGACGAGCAGTTCTTC.

This chain uses TRBV29-1 with TRBJ2-5; 8 bases match TRBD1. The CDR3 spans 12 residues. J lost 6 bases, V lost 4 bases, and 4 bases had no gene match. Germline CDR1 is SQVTM and CDR2 is ANQGSEA. The CDR3 region is CSVVWTGKTQYF. In nucleotides, the CDR3 is TGCAGCGTTGTTTGGACAGGGAAGACCCAGTACTTC.

This rearrangement joins TRBV20-1 to TRBJ2-5; 9 bases fit TRBD2. The CDR3 consists of 15 residues. J gave up 5 bases and V 5 bases, and 12 bases lay outside the gene matches. Germline loops: CDR1 DFQATT, CDR2 SNEGSKA (reference sequence). CDR3 sequence (DNA): TGCAGTGCTGGAACCGGGACTAGCATTACTGAGACCCAGTACTTC. The encoded protein is CSAGTGTSITETQYF.

This clonotype was observed at least ten times. The chain is built from TRBV6-2 or TRBV6-3 and TRBJ2-5; D is tentatively TRBD1 or TRBD2 (5 bases each). Germline CDR1 is MNHEY and CDR2 is SVGEGT. This CDR3 has 13 amino acids. Trimming left V 7 bases short and J 7 bases short, with 16 bases between. Here the CDR3 reads CASNPGVRGTQYF. In nucleotides, the CDR3 is TGTGCCAGCAACCCCGGAGTGAGGGGGACCCAGTACTTC.

This clonotype was observed a handful of times. The genes are TRBV27 and TRBJ2-3; TRBD1 matches at 7 bases. Germline V lookup: CDR1 MNHEY, CDR2 SMNVEV (reference sequence). The length of the CDR3 is 15 residues. V was clipped by 8 bases and J by 0 bases; unmatched bases: 8. In nucleotides, the CDR3 is TGTGCCAGCCGCCCAGGGGGAACTAGCACAGATACGCAGTATTTT. Its translation: CASRPGGTSTDTQYF.